This TCR beta chain was profiled in a study of shared clonotypes between healthy human individuals (dated by TCRdb to about 2020). As for the study more broadly: Two women and a few men aged 18 to 49 years were included in the cohort. Leukapheresis yielded between about 0.8 and 9.5 billion PBMCs per donor. For each donor, three plates each were used for CD4 naive and CD4 memory, two plates were used for CD8 naive, and one plate was used for CD8 memory. Blood TCR repertoires of five healthy adults were deeply sequenced to estimate repertoire size and the extent of clonotype sharing between individuals. To increase sequencing depth and limit assay-specific biases, TCR repertoire library preparation and sequencing were carried out by different laboratories using diverse techniques. The paper as a whole reports these results and caveats: Incomplete sequencing was indicated by rarefaction of sorted-subset datasets, despite the large sequencing depth. Because the study included only a small number of donors, the genetic and exposure-history diversity represented was limited. About 5% of naive CD4, 3.5% of naive CD8, roughly 2.4% of memory CD4, and roughly 0.4% of memory CD8 clonotypes were shared across several donors. Compared with non-shared clonotypes, the clonotypes found in all four sorted-subset donors had higher generation probabilities. Larger estimated clonotype richness was generally found for naive subsets than for memory subsets. Sampling was restricted to blood, and TCR repertoires in tissues likely differ from the TCR repertoires found in blood. Based on pairwise subsampling, the degree of clonotype sharing among donors was expected to be affected by sequencing depth.

Donors were healthy HIV-negative adults with no recently reported acute infections or vaccinations. All donors were Caucasian adults living in Nashville, Tennessee, USA. CD4+ T cells were enriched by magnetic negative selection; naive cells were then positively selected on CD45RA, and the negative fraction formed the memory subset. After blood collection by leukapheresis, PBMCs were isolated using Ficoll-Histopaque density gradient centrifugation and then cryopreserved in the vapor phase of liquid nitrogen. Analytical flow cytometry was used to check the purity and quantity of each magnetically sorted T cell population. From each sorted fraction, genomic DNA was isolated and quantified by UV absorbance on a Nanodrop 2000c. On this clone: Its antigen remains undetermined. Base qualities were left out, and no much larger clone turns up one base away. At the DNA level, this CDR3 is encoded by other sequences in the same sample as well.

V lost 0 bases and J lost 1 base, and the count of bases not matched to a germline gene is 5. CDR1 and CDR2, looked up from the germline V gene, are SGHRS and YFSETQ. The CDR3 measures 16 amino acids from cysteine to phenylalanine. The sequence is cut down to CDR3 DNA, 48 bases in frame from base 1. TCR CDR3 regions were amplified from genomic DNA by multiplex PCR using the deep immunoSEQ assay. For each cell subset, the extracted genomic DNA was distributed evenly across all wells of several immunoSEQ 96-well plates, and each plate served as one replicate. For sorted subsets, 200 to 250 ng of genomic DNA, equivalent to around 30,000 T cell genomes, went into each replicate PCR. Purified libraries were measured with a Qubit 3.0 fluorometer, size-checked on a Bioanalyzer 2100, and measured again with the KAPA Library Quantification kit. Every immunoSEQ 96-well plate was sequenced on a separate single-read 150-cycle Illumina NextSeq 550 flow cell. In the paper's pipeline: Because the immunoSEQ output included only junctional sequences and no quality scores, the filtering could not be the same as the filtering used for full-length reads. Sequences were annotated with PyIR, a Python wrapper for IgBLAST v1.9, and V/J genes and CDR3 were assigned using IMGT germline references. Reads were removed for weak V/J assignments (E-value above 1e-6), missing CDR3, stop codons, out-of-frame junctions, or ambiguous translated residues. V3J clonotypes were defined by identical inferred V gene, J gene, and CDR3 amino acid sequence. Percentage overlap between repertoires was computed as shared unique clonotypes divided by the size of the smaller repertoire. Richness of each repertoire was evaluated using RTK rarefaction, the Chao1 estimator, and Recon v2.1 estimates of unobserved clonotypes. OLGA was used to compute generation probabilities for all TCRbeta clonotypes that the gDNA method yielded from several donors. TCRdb took this table from immuneACCESS and kept in-frame rearrangements with V and J called. Such tables lack part of the clones; where checked against another copy, unresolved V genes explain under half of the gap, and the rest is unexplained. D and trimming come from the DNA, and the V and J calls and clone size come from that table. The sample table shows a few million clones, and 90% to 95% are seen once. Clones ranked in the top ten supply 0.14% of the sample.

The sequenced sample was naive CD4+ T cells sorted from blood. The sample's cell subset or site, from its label and the paper: CD45RA+ positively selected. The V and J segments used are TRBV5-1 and TRBJ1-1, with 8 bases in between that match TRBD1. This sequence originates from a man younger than 35 in good health. The CDR3 region has the sequence CASSLGQGAGNTEAFF. The DNA sequence follows: TGCGCCAGCAGCTTGGGTCAGGGGGCCGGGAACACTGAAGCTTTCTTT.